Reported below is one TCR beta chain. The germline CDR1 and CDR2 sequences are SGHTA and FQGTGA. This CDR3 has 15 residues. The V gene end was trimmed by 5 bases and the J gene end by 6 bases; junction bases not matched to a gene: 9. Sequencing used immunoSEQ multiplex PCR; TCRdb keeps in-frame clones, though not all of them. The table records under 200,000 clones, around nine tenths of them present only once. The source of the sample is a study of blood T cell repertoires in COVID-19. The sample taken for sequencing was peripheral blood. The chain links TRBV7-3 to TRBJ1-1; 10 nucleotides agree with TRBD1. This sequence was found in a woman between 70 and 85 years old with COVID-19, enrolled during active disease. This CDR3 is CASSPDDRGRPEAFF. The CDR3, as DNA: TGTGCCAGCAGCCCTGACGACAGGGGGCGACCTGAAGCTTTCTTT.